Listed below are T cell receptor beta chains from one sample, sequenced in a study of Graves' ophthalmopathy and Graves' hyperthyroidism. Each CDR3 protein gets one entry after TCRdb re-called the multiplex PCR reads with MiXCR. The repertoire holds fewer than 400,000 distinct CDR3 sequences, with 15% to 20% as singletons. Sequencing was performed on peripheral blood. These receptors originate from a woman aged 18-29 years with Graves' ophthalmopathy. Each CDR3 is given without its conserved first and last residue. The D gene is left open where the match is weak. A clone size is listed for some rows: how often the clone was seen (once, few, many), or a class if it is expanded.

abundance,d_gene,v_gene,j_gene,CDR3aa
NA,TRBD1,TRBV10-3,TRBJ1-1,ASSGGEGTEAF
many,TRBD1,TRBV19,TRBJ1-5,ASRRQGARGNQPQH
many,NA,TRBV15,TRBJ2-7,ATSGGPEGGSYEQY
many,NA,TRBV6-1,TRBJ1-1,AIASQGWSTEAF
many,NA,TRBV6-5,TRBJ2-7,ASSYPTGGVYEQY
many,NA,TRBV2,TRBJ1-1,ASRYREAF
many,NA,TRBV24-1,TRBJ1-2,ATSGLYGYT
many,TRBD1,TRBV11-2,TRBJ1-2,ASSDGQGNGYT
many,NA,TRBV28,TRBJ1-2,ASSLSGSATIYGYT
many,NA,TRBV12-3/TRBV12-4,TRBJ1-1,ASSPFRRATYKAF
many,NA,TRBV6-2/TRBV6-3,TRBJ1-1,ASNLGNTEAF
many,NA,TRBV24-1,TRBJ2-3,ATSPGRGFSTDTQY
many,NA,TRBV27,TRBJ2-7,ASSLGGWTYEQY
once,NA,TRBV29-1,TRBJ2-7,SVRGFDYEQY
many,NA,TRBV30,TRBJ2-2,AWEATYLGELF
many,TRBD2,TRBV5-1,TRBJ2-7,ASSRGSQGLYEQY
few,TRBD1,TRBV14,TRBJ1-1,ASRPYGRDSTEAF
NA,NA,TRBV28,TRBJ1-1,ASTQKGGTEAF
many,TRBD1,TRBV28,TRBJ1-3,ASSTTGVQDGNTIY
NA,NA,TRBV28,TRBJ1-6,ASSPPAGGNGGNSPLH
many,NA,TRBV7-2,TRBJ1-1,ASSLWRDTEAF
many,NA,TRBV7-2,TRBJ2-2,ASSRGDSGELF
many,NA,TRBV12-3/TRBV12-4,TRBJ2-2,ASSFGGRELF
many,NA,TRBV12-3/TRBV12-4,TRBJ2-4,ASSLARPAENIQY
many,NA,TRBV6-2/TRBV6-3,TRBJ2-7,ASSYSRTHEQY
many,NA,TRBV6-2/TRBV6-3,TRBJ1-5,ASNPGHSSQPQH
NA,NA,TRBV28,TRBJ1-1,ASSDYRGWTEAF
many,TRBD2,TRBV12-5,TRBJ2-7,ASSLGLAGGNYEQY
NA,NA,TRBV6-2/TRBV6-3,TRBJ1-1,ASDGAMNTEAF
many,NA,TRBV2,TRBJ2-7,ASPGNRASYEQY
many,NA,TRBV12-3/TRBV12-4,TRBJ1-1,ASRPGGYEAF
many,NA,TRBV5-1,TRBJ2-2,ASSLAGHGELF
many,TRBD1,TRBV12-3/TRBV12-4,TRBJ1-1,ASRVKRQGVSRTEAF
many,NA,TRBV4-1,TRBJ2-7,ASSQGDSAGYEQY
many,TRBD2,TRBV30,TRBJ2-7,AWSVVGGAVEQY
NA,NA,TRBV28,TRBJ2-7,ASSLVDKEY
many,TRBD2,TRBV7-2,TRBJ2-7,ASSLRSGGGRYEQY
many,NA,TRBV6-9,TRBJ2-2,ASSYPGTNTGELF
many,NA,TRBV12-3/TRBV12-4,TRBJ1-5,ASSLGQLNQPQH
NA,NA,TRBV19,TRBJ2-4,ASSIGPPFVDKNIQY
NA,NA,TRBV24-1,TRBJ2-2,ATSTPDNTGELF
many,NA,TRBV2,TRBJ1-5,ASSSDYNQPQH
many,NA,TRBV24-1,TRBJ1-1,ATQAGNAEAF